The TCR beta chain described here comes from a study of shared clonotypes between healthy human individuals. For the study at large: Per donor, three plates held CD4 naive cells, three held CD4 memory, two held CD8 naive and one held CD8 memory.

The junction had 3 bases not matched to a gene; V was cut back by 5 bases and J by 2 bases. Germline V gene sequence: CDR1 MNHEY, CDR2 SVGAGI. The CDR3 has 14 residues. Sequencing used immunoSEQ multiplex PCR; TCRdb keeps in-frame clones, though not all of them. The profile shows about 2.3 million clones, 85% to 95% of them singletons. Sequencing input: naive CD4+ T cells from PBMCs. Subset: CD45RA+ positively selected. This receptor was obtained from a young man in good health. Some clones in this sample may be carry-over from other donors' samples. This rearrangement joins TRBV6-5 to TRBJ2-1; 7 nucleotides match TRBD2. The CDR3 coding sequence is TGTGCCAGCAGTCCCGGGACTACCTACAATGAGCAGTTCTTC. Residues: CASSPGTTYNEQFF.